This T cell receptor (beta chain) stems from a study of long-term antiretroviral therapy in people with HIV. Study conclusions and caveats: ART was followed by higher diversity that remained below transplant donor controls. CDR3 lengths in HIV samples spanned a narrower range than controls.

Points on this clone: The antigen is undetermined.

Samples were assayed with immunoSEQ v3.0 at survey level. Sequencing was directed toward 40,000-50,000 T-cell genomes in each sample. TCRdb's table, derived via immunoSEQ multiplex PCR, lists solely in-frame clones and lacks some. The sample lists about 28,000 clones; roughly 88% were seen once. Treatment of all HIV participants took place in the United States. Trimming cost V 4 bases and J 0 bases, with 11 bases left between them. There are 15 residues in the CDR3. Germline CDR1 is SGDLS and CDR2 is YYNGEE. The sequenced sample was unsorted PBMCs, obtained 2.7 to 2.9 years after starting antiretroviral therapy. The rearrangement uses TRBV9 and TRBJ1-3; D might be TRBD1 (6 bases). The TCR comes from a man in his thirties or forties with HIV. CDR3 nucleotides: TGTGCCAGCAGCAGAACAGGGACCTCTGGAAACACCATATATTTT. This codes for CASSRTGTSGNTIYF.